Listed below are T cell receptor beta chains from one sample, sequenced in a study of T cell responses to AZD1222 COVID-19 vaccine. Produced via immunoSEQ multiplex PCR; TCRdb's table is partial and in-frame only. There are 200,000 or so clones in the sample; approximately 92% occur only once, and over 9.5% lies in the top ten. Sequenced material: peripheral blood, taken on day 0 of AZD1222 vaccination. The receptors shown here come from an adult in good health. Each CDR3 is given with its conserved first and last residue. D genes are given only for firm matches. Clone size, where shown, is once, few, many, or a class for clones that have expanded.

abundance	v_gene	d_gene	j_gene	CDR3nt	CDR3aa
.	TRBV11-2	.	TRBJ1-6	TGTGCCAGCAGCCCAGGGACAAGGGAACCCCTCCACTTT	CASSPGTREPLHF
.	TRBV3-1/TRBV3-2	.	TRBJ2-2	TGTGCCAGCTCCTCAGGGGCCGGGGAGCTGTTTTTT	CASSSGAGELFF
.	TRBV4-1	.	TRBJ1-2	TGCGCCAGCAGCCAAGACACCTCTTTTAACTATGGCTACACCTTC	CASSQDTSFNYGYTF
.	TRBV7-9	.	TRBJ2-3	TGTGCCAGCAGCTTTGGCCCCACAGATACGCAGTATTTT	CASSFGPTDTQYF
.	TRBV5-1	.	TRBJ1-2	TGCGCCAGCAGCGGAAGATATGGCTACACCTTC	CASSGRYGYTF
.	TRBV27	TRBD2	TRBJ2-2	TGTGCCAGCAGTTTATGGGCGGGAGTAGGAACCGGGGAGCTGTTTTTT	CASSLWAGVGTGELFF
.	TRBV4-1	TRBD2	TRBJ2-1	TGCGCCACCTCGAGGGCCCCGCTAGCGGATTACAATGAGCAGTTCTTC	CATSRAPLADYNEQFF
.	TRBV2	TRBD1	TRBJ1-2	TGTGCCAGCAGACAGGGACAGTCTAACTATGGCTACACCTTC	CASRQGQSNYGYTF
.	TRBV6-2/TRBV6-3	.	TRBJ1-2	TGTGCCAGCAGTTCTGAGGGTAGAGACTATGGCTACACCTTC	CASSSEGRDYGYTF
once	TRBV6-5	.	TRBJ1-3	TGTGCCAGCAGACCACTCCGGCCCTCTGGAAACACCATATATTTT	CASRPLRPSGNTIYF
.	TRBV5-6	.	TRBJ2-1	TGTGCCAGCAGCTTGGGATGGTCAGGCGTAGGTTGGCATGAGCAGTTCTTC	CASSLGWSGVGWHEQFF
few	TRBV7-2	TRBD2	TRBJ2-3	TGTGCCAGCAGCTTAGGTGCACTAGCGGGAGGAACAGATACGCAGTATTTT	CASSLGALAGGTDTQYF
.	TRBV3-1/TRBV3-2	.	TRBJ1-3	TGTGCCAGCAGCCCTCGAGGACAGACTTCTGGAAACACCATATATTTT	CASSPRGQTSGNTIYF
few	TRBV5-1	.	TRBJ1-5	TGCGCCAGCAAGGCTGGTGGGGACAATCAGCCCCAGCATTTT	CASKAGGDNQPQHF
.	TRBV28	TRBD2	TRBJ2-3	TGTGCCAGCAGTTCGTTTGGCGGGGGGCCCGATGATACGCAGTATTTT	CASSSFGGGPDDTQYF
.	TRBV27	.	TRBJ2-3	TGTGCCAGCAGTTTACCGTCAGGCCGGGGAGATACGCAGTATTTT	CASSLPSGRGDTQYF
.	TRBV18	TRBD1	TRBJ1-6	TGTGCCAGCTCACCCGACGGGACAGGCCTTTCTTCACCCCTCCACTTT	CASSPDGTGLSSPLHF
.	TRBV5-1	TRBD1	TRBJ1-1	TGCGCCAGCAGCGCGGACAGGACTGAAGCTTTCTTT	CASSADRTEAFF
.	TRBV6-2/TRBV6-3	TRBD1	TRBJ1-2	TGTGCCAGCAGCTTGACAGGGGGCTATGGCTACACCTTC	CASSLTGGYGYTF
.	TRBV13	TRBD2	TRBJ2-1	TGTGCCAGCAGCGCGGGATTAGCGGGGGTCTACAATGAGCAGTTCTTC	CASSAGLAGVYNEQFF
.	TRBV19	.	TRBJ2-1	TGTGCCAGTAGTATTGGGGTTCTTTCCTACAATGAGCAGTTCTTC	CASSIGVLSYNEQFF
.	TRBV6-1	TRBD1	TRBJ1-2	TGTGCCAGCAGTGACAGGACGCAGGGGGTAGAGGGCTACACCTTC	CASSDRTQGVEGYTF
.	TRBV4-1	TRBD2	TRBJ2-5	TGCGCCAGCAGTCCAAGCGGGAGGTCTCAAGAGACCCAGTACTTC	CASSPSGRSQETQYF
.	TRBV2	.	TRBJ2-2	TGTGCCAGCAAGGTGATGTGGGAGCTGTTTTTT	CASKVMWELFF
.	TRBV6-5	.	TRBJ1-2	TGTGCCAGCAGACTCGGGATGCCCAAGAACTATGGCTACACCTTC	CASRLGMPKNYGYTF
.	TRBV2	TRBD1	TRBJ1-1	TGTGCCAGCAGCGAGAACCGGGACAGGGAGGGAGCTTTCTTT	CASSENRDREGAFF
.	TRBV2	TRBD1	TRBJ2-5	TGTGCCAGCAGAAACGGACAGGGATTGGAAGCGCGAGAGACCCAGTACTTC	CASRNGQGLEARETQYF
.	TRBV19	.	TRBJ1-1	TGTGCCAGTAGTACCAATTCAAACACTGAAGCTTTCTTT	CASSTNSNTEAFF
.	TRBV5-6	.	TRBJ1-3	TGTGCCAGCAGCATGGTACTAGGCACTATATATTTT	CASSMVLGTIYF
.	TRBV10-3	.	TRBJ1-1	TGTGCCATCAGGGGGGGGGAGAGACTGAACACTGAAGCTTTCTTT	CAIRGGERLNTEAFF
.	TRBV7-9	TRBD1	TRBJ2-1	TGTGCCAGCAGATTCACAGGGGGCTTCGAGCAGTTCTTC	CASRFTGGFEQFF
.	TRBV10-3	.	TRBJ2-5	TGTGCCATCAGTGTCGATCAAGAGACCCAGTACTTC	CAISVDQETQYF
.	TRBV24-1	.	TRBJ1-2	TGTGCCACCAGTGATTTAGTCTATGGCTACACCTTC	CATSDLVYGYTF
.	TRBV29-1	.	TRBJ1-1	TGCAGCGTTGAAAAGGAGGGGAGGACTGAAGCTTTCTTT	CSVEKEGRTEAFF
.	TRBV20-1	.	TRBJ2-3	TGCAGTGCTAGTTTGTCTCGCACAGATACGCAGTATTTT	CSASLSRTDTQYF
.	TRBV7-2	.	TRBJ1-1	TGTGCCAGCAGCTTGGGTTTCATGAACACTGAAGCTTTCTTT	CASSLGFMNTEAFF
.	TRBV6-5	TRBD1	TRBJ2-7	TGTGCCAGCCGGACAGGGAGAGTCTACGAGCAGTACTTC	CASRTGRVYEQYF
.	TRBV6-5	.	TRBJ2-3	TGTGCCAGCAGTTACTCGGACTCAAGTGACACAGATACGCAGTATTTT	CASSYSDSSDTDTQYF
.	TRBV7-9	TRBD1	TRBJ1-1	TGTGCCAGCAGCCCCCGACAGGGGAGGACTGAAGCTTTCTTT	CASSPRQGRTEAFF
once	TRBV5-8	.	TRBJ1-4	TGTGCCAGCAGCTTGATTTCTGAAAAACTGTTTTTT	CASSLISEKLFF
.	TRBV11-2	.	TRBJ1-4	TGTGCCAGCAGCCTGGGCCCGGGTGAAAAACTGTTTTTT	CASSLGPGEKLFF
.	TRBV6-4	TRBD1	TRBJ1-2	TGTGCCAGCAGGCCGGGACAGGGTATAGCTAACTATGGCTACACCTTC	CASRPGQGIANYGYTF
once	TRBV19	.	TRBJ1-2	TGTGCCAGTAGACTGCCCGGCACTTGGGACTATGGCTACACCTTC	CASRLPGTWDYGYTF
.	TRBV7-9	TRBD2	TRBJ2-7	TGTGCCAGCAGCCCGTACGGGCGGGAGGGTTCCTACGAGCAGTACTTC	CASSPYGREGSYEQYF
once	TRBV4-3	.	TRBJ1-2	TGCGCCAGCAGCCAAGATTGGGGGATGAACTATGGCTACACCTTC	CASSQDWGMNYGYTF
.	TRBV18	.	TRBJ1-4	TGTGCCAGCTCACCGCCACAGGGCATTAATGAAAAACTGTTTTTT	CASSPPQGINEKLFF
.	TRBV7-6	TRBD1	TRBJ2-7	TGTGCCAGCAGCCCAACATTAACCGGGACAGGGGTCGAGCAGTACTTC	CASSPTLTGTGVEQYF
.	TRBV7-2	.	TRBJ1-2	TGTGCCAGCAGCTTAGAGGTTGAGGGTTATGGCTACACCTTC	CASSLEVEGYGYTF
.	TRBV28	TRBD2	TRBJ2-1	TGTGCCAGCAGCTGGACTAGCGGGAGTTTAAGGAATGAGCAGTTCTTC	CASSWTSGSLRNEQFF
.	TRBV3-1/TRBV3-2	.	TRBJ1-1	TGTGCCAGCAGCCTCTTTAGCAGGCCCACTGAAGCTTTCTTT	CASSLFSRPTEAFF
.	TRBV10-2	.	TRBJ1-4	TGCGCCAGCAGTGCCCGCTGGGGAGGGGATGAAAAACTGTTTTTT	CASSARWGGDEKLFF
.	TRBV15	TRBD2	TRBJ2-3	TGTGCCACCAGCAGTCTAGCGGGAGACACAGATACGCAGTATTTT	CATSSLAGDTDTQYF
.	TRBV3-1/TRBV3-2	.	TRBJ1-3	TGTGCCAGCAGCCAAGCCGCGTGGAGCTCTGGAAACACCATATATTTT	CASSQAAWSSGNTIYF
.	TRBV10-3	.	TRBJ1-3	TGTGCCATCAGTGACAGGGTGGGGAACACCATATATTTT	CAISDRVGNTIYF
.	TRBV6-5	TRBD1	TRBJ1-1	TGTGCCAGCAGCGGCAGGGGGAGGACTGAAGCTTTCTTT	CASSGRGRTEAFF
once	TRBV6-5	.	TRBJ2-1	TGTGCCAGCAACCCTACGGCCTCTAGCGATAAGCAGTTCTTC	CASNPTASSDKQFF
once	TRBV19	TRBD1	TRBJ1-2	TGTGCCAGTAGTGCGGGACAGCATAACTATGGCTACACCTTC	CASSAGQHNYGYTF